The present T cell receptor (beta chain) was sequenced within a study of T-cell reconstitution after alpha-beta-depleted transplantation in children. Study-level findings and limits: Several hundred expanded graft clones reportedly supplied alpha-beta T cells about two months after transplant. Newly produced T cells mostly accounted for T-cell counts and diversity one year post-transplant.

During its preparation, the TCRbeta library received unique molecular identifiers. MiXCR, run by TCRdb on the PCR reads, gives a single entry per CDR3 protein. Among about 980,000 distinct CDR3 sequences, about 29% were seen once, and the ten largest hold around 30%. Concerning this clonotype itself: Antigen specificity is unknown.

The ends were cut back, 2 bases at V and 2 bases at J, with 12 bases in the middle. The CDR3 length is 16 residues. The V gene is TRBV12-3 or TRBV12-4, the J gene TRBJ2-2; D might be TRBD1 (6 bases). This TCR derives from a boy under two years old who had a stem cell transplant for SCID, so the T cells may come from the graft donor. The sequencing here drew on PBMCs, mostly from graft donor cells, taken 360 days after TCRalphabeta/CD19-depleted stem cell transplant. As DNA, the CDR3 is TGTGCCAGCAGTTTATATGGGGGCCGCAACACCGGGGAGCTGTTTTTT. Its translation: CASSLYGGRNTGELFF.